The TCR beta chain under discussion was sequenced for a study of control samples from healthy donors and cancer patients. Sequencing was performed with immunoSEQ multiplex PCR; in TCRdb, only in-frame clones are kept and a portion is missing. The sample carries about 51,000 clones, more than 70% recorded once. The germline V and J ends were trimmed by 2 bases and 4 bases, with 9 bases remaining between them. There are 14 residues in the CDR3. From germline, CDR1 is KGHDR and CDR2 SFDVKD. The sequencing input was PBMCs. The TCR sequence derives from a man aged 45 to 65 with head and neck cancer. V gene TRBV24-1 combines with J gene TRBJ2-3; D not resolved. The CDR3 coding sequence is TGTGCCACCAGTGATTCCTCCTCGGCAGATACGCAGTATTTT. Its translation: CATSDSSSADTQYF.